This T cell receptor (beta chain) comes out of a study of blood T cells in healthy people across ages. Overall study findings and caveats: As age increased, TCR beta diversity per million T cells fell in a roughly linear fashion.

Details on this clonotype: What it binds is unknown.

V gave up 0 bases and J gave up 4 bases; unmatched junction bases: 10. The CDR3 spans 17 residues. Germline V gene lookup returns CDR1 SGHDN and CDR2 FVKESK. The use of a sample-barcoded 5' primer and a J-beta primer mix characterized a second PCR of roughly 7 to 11 cycles. TCRdb re-derived calls from the 5' RACE reads in MiXCR, one entry per CDR3 protein. The sample includes around 700,000 distinct CDR3 sequences, approximately 25% of them seen just once. The same data also went into a second study, on T cells of mothers and their children. From that study: The people who donated were a few healthy Caucasian mothers and their six children. When mothers and children were related, their normalized repertoire overlap, which was always slightly higher, did not differ significantly from that of unrelated pairs.

The clonotype originates from a boy younger than 18 in good health. V usage is TRBV14 and J usage is TRBJ2-3; 7 bases agree with TRBD1. What was sequenced was blood. CDR3 sequence (DNA): TGTGCCAGCAGCCAAGATCCCCAGGGGGATTTGGCAGATACGCAGTATTTT. This gives the protein CASSQDPQGDLADTQYF.